This TCR beta chain appears in the sequencing data of a study of circulating CD8 cells and anti-PD-1 response in melanoma (dated by TCRdb to 2018 to 2021). The study in broad terms: Nivolumab was administered to patients intravenously at 3 mg/kg every 2 weeks. Of the approximately 13 patients in the melanoma cohort, anti-PD-1 was received as first-line therapy by seven patients, and prior targeted therapy or immunotherapy had been received by six patients. Patients with complete or partial responses were counted as responders, while patients with stable or progressive disease (RECIST v1.1) were counted as non-responders. The TCR repertoire analysis included around 11 melanoma patients, of whom 7 were non-responders and 4 were responders. PD-1 on on-treatment samples was detected using a biotinylated anti-human IgG4 antibody.

Paper-wide results and their limitations: The published TCR repertoire comparisons used only baseline and M1 samples from a small cohort with few responders. The DNEG repertoire was the most diverse; PD-1 and DPOS showed similar, higher clonality, and TIGIT repertoires were the least diverse. Between subsets, repertoires were largely private, with fewer than 7% of TRB clonotypes shared at M1, and the highest sharing was seen between DPOS and TIGIT. The cohort mixed treatment-naive and previously treated patients, which the authors noted could influence results. Tumor material was not accessible, so tumor reactivity was assessed by peptide assays on expanded sorted subsets instead. Experiments were generally performed without replicates because of limited material.

Counted from cysteine to phenylalanine, this CDR3 has 15 amino acids. Only the CDR3 portion is preserved as DNA: 45 bases, with reading frame beginning at the first base. V trim: 4 bases; J trim: 10 bases; unmatched bases: 10. CDR1 and CDR2, looked up from the germline V gene (reference sequence), are MNHEY and SMNVEV. A BD FACSAria II cell sorter was used to sort four subsets, defined by PD-1 and/or TIGIT, from live CD3+CD8+TCRalphabeta+ cells. To characterize relevance to anti-PD-1 therapy response, circulating CD8 T cells were sorted into four subsets based on PD-1 and TIGIT expression. For every sorted CD8 T-cell subset, sequencing covered both the TCR alpha and the TCR beta chains. Peripheral blood was collected at three points: before the first anti-PD-1 injection, after two injections and after four injections. PBMCs were isolated immediately by Ficoll gradient centrifugation. Until use, PBMCs were stored frozen in liquid nitrogen in RPMI containing about 21% FCS and 10% DMSO. Thawed PBMCs were stained with a viability dye and antibodies against CD3, CD8alpha, TCRalphabeta, PD-1 and TIGIT. Total RNA was extracted with the RNeasy Kit, and every sample reached a RIN above 7.

Sequencing took place on a NextSeq 500. TCR libraries were prepared from approximately 14 ng of total RNA with the QIAseq Immune Repertoire RNA Library Kit, Human TCR Panel. TCR libraries were sequenced on an Illumina NextSeq with a Mid Output V2 kit, using asymmetric 261x41 paired-end reads. Each TCR library was diluted to 4 nM, after which the TCR libraries were pooled, denatured and loaded at around 1 pM. From the authors' description of their analysis: Processing of the TCR FASTQ files took place in the QIAGEN GeneGlobe Data Analysis Center, and downstream analysis was done in R 3.5.2. Clonality was calculated as one minus Shannon entropy normalized by the log of the number of unique productive sequences. For each subset, Fisher exact tests at 5% FDR were used to find TRA or TRB clonotypes whose abundance differed between baseline and M1. Differentially abundant clonotypes were categorized as emerging, expanding, contracting or non-expanding/contracting. Repertoire overlap between patients was measured with Morisita's overlap index. In TCRdb, the public reads were trimmed at Q25 with fastp and aligned with MiXCR, with productive beta chains retained. CDR3 protein duplicates are merged, each entry listing the most common genes and DNA. The V and J calls here are based on TCRdb, not the publication. The sample profile shows about 550 distinct CDR3 sequences; about 5.6% of them were found once. The top ten hold 32% of the sample.

This clonotype is categorized as large (0.1 to 1%). What this receptor recognizes is not known. No base quality information exists; no much larger clone differs at one position. The chain is encoded by TRBV27 joined to TRBJ2-1; 10 bases in the middle match TRBD2. Material: CD8+ T cells from PBMCs, obtained at baseline or after one month of anti-PD-1 therapy (not recorded which). The clonotype comes from a human donor with melanoma. The DNA is TGTGCCAGCAGTTCTCTAGCGGGAGTAGGGCCAGAGCAGTTCTTC. Its protein reads: CASSSLAGVGPEQFF.